Each of the 7 T cell receptor beta chains below was sequenced from the same sample in a study of molecular identifiers for immune sequencing clone quantification. Each CDR3 protein is one row after TCRdb ran MiXCR on the PCR reads. The sample lists 490,000 or so distinct CDR3 sequences, roughly a fifth occurring once. The sequenced sample consisted of naive CD8+ T cells from blood, with Jurkat cell RNA spiked in. Subset defined: FACS-sorted CD8+CD4-CCR7+CD45RA+ naive T cells. These receptor sequences come from a human donor in good health. Some libraries in this study had Jurkat cell RNA spiked in.

This clonotype was seen only a few times. The genes are TRBV4-3 and TRBJ2-3; 7 positions match TRBD2. V was clipped by 1 base and J by 2 bases; unmatched bases: 6. There are 16 residues in the CDR3. CDR1 is LGHNA and CDR2 is YSLEER in the germline V gene. The DNA of the CDR3 is TGCGCCAGCAGCCAAGGGGGGGGGGGGATCACAGATACGCAGTATTTT. Its protein product is CASSQGGGGITDTQYF.

Many counts were recorded for this clonotype. The chain is built from TRBV20-1 and TRBJ2-2; 8 nucleotides match TRBD2. The germline V gene has CDR1 DFQATT and CDR2 SNEGSKA (reference sequence). CDR3 length equals 16 residues. With V trimmed by 6 bases and J by 5 bases, 14 bases remained unmatched. As DNA, the CDR3 is TGCAGTGCCCTCAAAGGACGGGGGGGCCTTACCGGGGAGCTGTTTTTT. This translates into CSALKGRGGLTGELFF.

At least ten counts were recorded for this clonotype. CDR3 in amino acids: CATPRDSSYNEQFF. DNA of the CDR3: TGTGCCACCCCTCGGGACAGCTCCTACAATGAGCAGTTCTTC. This chain joins TRBV2 and TRBJ2-1, with TRBD1 identical over 7 bases. The germline V gene has CDR1 SNHLY and CDR2 FYNNEI. This CDR3 has 14 residues. The V segment lost 10 bases and the J segment 0 bases; nucleotides outside the gene matches: 6.

This clonotype was observed at least ten times. The chain joins TRBV7-6 to TRBJ2-6; D is unresolved. Trimming removed 5 bases from V and 4 bases from J, with 12 bases in between. The CDR3 covers 15 residues. The germline V gene encodes CDR1 SGHVS and CDR2 FNYEAQ. The chain's CDR3 is CASSVSEGGANVLTF. The CDR3 nucleotides are TGTGCCAGCAGCGTCTCGGAAGGAGGGGCCAACGTCCTGACTTTC.

This clonotype was recorded many times. The V and J genes are TRBV10-2 and TRBJ1-2; 7 positions agree with TRBD1. From germline, CDR1 is WSHSY and CDR2 SAAADI. Germline trimming cut 6 bases from V and 2 bases from J; bases unmatched to any gene: 3. CDR3 length equals 13 residues. The CDR3 DNA follows: TGCGCCAGCAGCGAGACAGGGAACTATGGCTACACCTTC. It is translated as CASSETGNYGYTF.

The chain is built from TRBV6-5 and TRBJ2-2; 8 bases line up with TRBD2. The trim removed 5 bases at V and 1 base at J, leaving 6 bases unmatched. The germline gives CDR1 MNHEY, CDR2 SVGAGI. The CDR3 extends over 16 amino acids. CDR3: CASSQLSGGNTGELFF. The CDR3 nucleotides read TGTGCCAGCAGTCAACTGAGCGGGGGGAACACCGGGGAGCTGTTTTTT.

V usage is TRBV6-2 or TRBV6-3 and J usage is TRBJ2-7; D possibly uses TRBD1 or TRBD2 (5 bases each). Germline assignment: CDR1 MNHEY and CDR2 SVGEGT. Deletions cut 2 bases from V and 2 bases from J, with 19 bases between. There are 17 residues in the CDR3. The CDR3: CASSYVWDPAGTYEQYF. In DNA form, the CDR3 reads TGTGCCAGCAGTTACGTATGGGACCCCGCGGGCACCTACGAGCAGTACTTC.